The 30 T cell receptor beta chains presented below share a single source sample, sequenced in a study of shared clonotypes between healthy human individuals. Clones were read by immunoSEQ multiplex PCR, and TCRdb kept only the in-frame ones, dropping some. The profile covers about 530,000 clones, with roughly 85% appearing a single time and roughly an eighth taken by the ten largest. Specimen: PBMCs. The receptors originated from a woman in her thirties or forties in good health. Some clones in this sample may be carry-over from other donors' samples.

The rearrangement uses TRBV15 and TRBJ2-5; D not certain. The ends were cut back, 7 bases at V and 2 bases at J, with 11 bases in the middle. Germline V gene sequence: CDR1 LNHNV, CDR2 YYDKDF (reference sequence). The CDR3 is made up of 13 amino acids. CDR3 residues: CATTGRIQETQYF. The CDR3 nucleotides are TGTGCCACCACCGGCAGGATTCAAGAGACCCAGTACTTC.

The V gene is TRBV7-9, the J gene TRBJ2-7; perhaps D is TRBD1 or TRBD2 (5 bases each). Germline values: CDR1 SEHNR, CDR2 FQNEAQ (reference sequence). The ends were cut back, 5 bases at V and 1 base at J, with 15 bases in the middle. The CDR3 contains 15 residues. Written as DNA, the CDR3 is TGTGCCAGCAGCCCTAAAGGGACGGGATCCTACGAGCAGTACTTC. Translating gives CASSPKGTGSYEQYF.

The chain joins TRBV6-5 to TRBJ1-6, with D perhaps matching TRBD1 (5 bases). The germline V gene encodes CDR1 MNHEY and CDR2 SVGAGI. There are 13 residues in the CDR3. The V end lost 6 bases, the J end lost 7 bases, and 10 bases lay between the germline ends. CDR3 sequence reads: CASSPDRNSPLHF. CDR3 nucleotides: TGTGCCAGCAGCCCAGACAGAAATTCACCCCTCCACTTT.

The rearrangement links TRBV6-1 to TRBJ2-3, with 8 bases matching TRBD1. This CDR3 has 12 residues. J lost 9 bases, V lost 6 bases, and 5 bases had no gene match. CDR1 and CDR2 (germline): MNHNS, SASEGT. This CDR3 is CASRSQGETQYF. DNA of the CDR3: TGTGCCAGCAGGTCACAGGGGGAAACGCAGTATTTT.

V usage is TRBV7-8 and J usage is TRBJ1-1; D might be TRBD1 (5 bases). The V gene's germline CDR1 is SGHVS and CDR2 FQNEAQ. The CDR3 sequence is 18 residues long. Trimming stripped 3 bases from V and 5 bases from J, with 25 bases between. In DNA, the CDR3 is TGTGCCAGCAGCTTTGTTTCGTCCCGGCGGGGGGGTTTTACTGAAGCTTTCTTT. Protein: CASSFVSSRRGGFTEAFF.

This clone was counted a few times. The chain employs TRBV5-4 and TRBJ2-3; D may be TRBD2 (5 bases). The length of the CDR3 is 12 residues. In germline, CDR1 is SGHNT, CDR2 YYREEE (reference sequence). Trimming cost V 3 bases and J 6 bases, with 8 bases left between them. In nucleotides, the CDR3 is TGTGCCAGCAGCTGGTGGGAGGATACGCAGTATTTT. It yields the protein CASSWWEDTQYF.

The genes are TRBV6-1 and TRBJ2-2; no clear D. The CDR3 runs to 13 residues. V was shortened by 7 bases and J by 4 bases, with 10 bases between the two germline ends. Germline CDR1 reads MNHNS; CDR2 reads SASEGT. The CDR3, as DNA: TGTGCCAGCAAATTAGTCCTCACCGGGGAGCTGTTTTTT. It yields the protein CASKLVLTGELFF.

This clone was detected a few times. This rearrangement joins TRBV12-2 to TRBJ2-5; the table's D call TRBD1 went unverified against the DNA. TRBV12-2 is reported as a pseudogene. The CDR3 sequence is 13 residues long. The chain's CDR3 is CARPTEPQETQYF. The CDR3 DNA follows: TGTGCAAGGCCGACAGAACCACAAGAGACCCAGTACTTC.

The chain couples TRBV7-9 to TRBJ2-2; D might be TRBD1 (6 bases). With 3 bases removed from V and 7 bases from J, the gap between germline ends came to 18 bases. The CDR3 covers 16 residues. Germline V gene lookup returns CDR1 SEHNR and CDR2 FQNEAQ (reference sequence). The CDR3 region is CASSFLPRGYDGELFF. Here the CDR3 DNA reads TGTGCCAGCAGCTTCCTGCCAAGGGGGTACGACGGGGAGCTGTTTTTT.

This clone was detected only once. The chain combines TRBV2 with TRBJ2-2, with D tentatively TRBD2 (6 bases). V lost 7 bases and J lost 7, with 16 bases in between. Germline V gives CDR1 SNHLY, CDR2 FYNNEI. This CDR3 has 14 residues. The CDR3 DNA is TGTGCCAGCAAAAGACAGACCGGGAGCGGGGAGCTGTTTTTT. Translating it yields CASKRQTGSGELFF.

This sequence joins TRBV30 and TRBJ2-7; TRBD1 is a possible D gene (6 bases). This CDR3 has 11 residues. V was trimmed by 8 bases and J by 2 bases, leaving 10 bases between them. Germline V gene data show CDR1 as GTSNPN and CDR2 as SVGIG (reference sequence). The CDR3 spells CAATGAYEQYF. The DNA of the CDR3 is TGTGCCGCGACAGGTGCCTACGAGCAGTACTTC.

The chain combines TRBV9 with TRBJ2-1; no firm D call. The CDR3 extends over 15 amino acids. CDR1 and CDR2 from the germline V gene are SGDLS and YYNGEE. V lost 0 bases and J lost 5, with 12 bases in between. The chain's CDR3 is CASSVAPRPDNEQFF. The DNA for the CDR3 is TGTGCCAGCAGCGTAGCGCCCCGACCCGACAATGAGCAGTTCTTC.

A few counts support this clone. The chain carries TRBV27 and TRBJ1-1; maybe TRBD1 (6 bases). The CDR3 is 15 residues long. Germline-derived CDR1 and CDR2 are MNHEY and SMNVEV (reference sequence). Between the trimmed V and J ends, which lost 5 bases and 5 bases, there was a span of 18 bases. CDR3 coding DNA: TGTGCCAGCAGTCCCATAGCGGGGGCGCGTACTGAAGCTTTCTTT. It is translated as CASSPIAGARTEAFF.

Concerning this clone: At the DNA level, this CDR3 is encoded by other sequences in the same sample as well. The rearrangement links TRBV27 to TRBJ1-5; D call uncertain. From germline, CDR1 is MNHEY and CDR2 SMNVEV (reference sequence). This CDR3 spans 13 amino acids. V was clipped by 3 bases and J by 0 bases, with 3 bases between them. CDR3 nucleotide sequence: TGTGCCAGCAGTTTGGGTAGCAATCAGCCCCAGCATTTT. It translates to CASSLGSNQPQHF.

This clone showed up just once. The chain couples TRBV28 to TRBJ1-2, with D perhaps matching TRBD1 (5 bases). The CDR3 has 16 residues. V was trimmed by 4 bases and J by 8 bases, leaving 23 bases between them. Germline V lookup: CDR1 MDHEN, CDR2 SYDVKM. This CDR3 reads CASSSPGHEHGRGYTF. For the CDR3, the DNA is TGTGCCAGCAGTTCCCCCGGACACGAACATGGTAGGGGCTACACCTTC.

In DNA form, the CDR3 reads TGTGCCAGCAGCTTAAGAGGCGGGGGCCCCTCGACCCAAGAGACCCAGTACTTC. Translated, it gives CASSLRGGGPSTQETQYF. J is TRBJ2-5 and V is TRBV11-2; the D gene is possibly TRBD2 (7 bases). The CDR3 extends over 18 amino acids. Trimming took 2 bases from V and 1 from J, leaving 20 bases between them. The germline V gene encodes CDR1 SGHAT and CDR2 FQNNGV.

Ten or more counts support this clone. The V call is TRBV1, the J call TRBJ2-7; TRBD2, the table's D call, was not compared with the DNA. TRBV1 represents a pseudogene. This CDR3 contains 17 residues. The CDR3 protein is CTSSQRTSGRTAREQYF. CDR3 sequence (DNA): TGCACCAGCAGCCAGCGGACTAGCGGGAGAACAGCTAGGGAGCAGTACTTC.

A few counts support this clone. The chain has TRBV5-1 and TRBJ2-5; weak D call: TRBD1 (6 bases). Looked up from germline, CDR1 is SGHRS and CDR2 is YFSETQ. V was pared by 3 bases and J by 1 base, with 13 bases between. CDR3 size: 15 residues. CDR3 sequence (DNA): TGCGCCAGCAGCTCTGGCACAGGGAGCCAAGAGACCCAGTACTTC. It codes for CASSSGTGSQETQYF.

The chain combines TRBV7-8 with TRBJ1-1, with TRBD1 matching over 9 bases. This CDR3 contains 15 residues. CDR1 and CDR2 from the germline V gene are SGHVS and FQNEAQ. The V gene end was trimmed by 5 bases and the J gene end by 4 bases; junction bases not matched to a gene: 8. CDR3 sequence: CASSPLDRGTTEAFF. CDR3 sequence (DNA): TGTGCCAGCAGCCCCCTCGACAGGGGGACCACTGAAGCTTTCTTT. Complete variable domain (other parts from reference TRBV7-8 and TRBJ1-1): GAGVSQSPRYKVAKRGQDVALRCDPISGHVSLFWYQQALGQGPEFLTYFQNEAQLDKSGLPSDRFFAERPEGSVSTLKIQRTQQEDSAVYLCASSPLDRGTTEAFFGQGTRLTVV.

At least ten counts were recorded for this clone. At the DNA level, this CDR3 is encoded by other sequences in the same sample as well. This CDR3 is CASSVGTANTEAFF. CDR3 nucleotides: TGTGCCAGCAGCGTAGGGACAGCGAACACTGAAGCTTTCTTT. The chain carries TRBV9 and TRBJ1-1, with a tentative D call TRBD1 (6 bases). The V end lost 0 bases, the J end lost 1 base, and 7 bases lay between the germline ends. CDR3 length: 14 amino acids. In germline, CDR1 is SGDLS, CDR2 YYNGEE.

This clone appeared a single time. V is TRBV27 and J is TRBJ2-7, with TRBD1 as a possible D gene (6 bases). Trimming pared 6 bases from V and 3 bases from J, leaving 15 bases between. CDR1 is MNHEY, CDR2 SMNVEV, per germline (reference sequence). The CDR3 sequence is 14 residues long. The CDR3, as DNA: TGTGCCAGCAGCTCCGGACAGATCGTCTACGAGCAGTACTTC. It translates to CASSSGQIVYEQYF.

The CDR3 here is CASSFNLRTMDGYTF. DNA for the CDR3: TGTGCCAGCAGCTTTAACCTCCGGACAATGGATGGCTACACCTTC. The V gene is TRBV7-9, the J gene TRBJ1-2; tentatively, D is TRBD1 (5 bases). The germline V and J ends were trimmed by 3 bases and 6 bases, with 17 bases remaining between them. This CDR3 region has 15 residues. Germline V gene data show CDR1 as SEHNR and CDR2 as FQNEAQ (reference sequence).

This clone has a single count. The chain employs TRBV6-1 and TRBJ1-3; D remains unclear. There are 12 residues in the CDR3. V lost 5 bases, J lost 6 bases, and 8 bases lay in between. Germline V CDR1 and CDR2: MNHNS, SASEGT. In nucleotides, the CDR3 is TGTGCCAGCAGTAGGGCCGAAAACACCATATATTTT. Protein product: CASSRAENTIYF.

The CDR3 here is CASSRGGQASNEQYF. As DNA, the CDR3 is TGCGCCAGCAGCCGAGGAGGTCAGGCTAGTAACGAGCAGTACTTC. This chain uses TRBV4-3 with TRBJ2-7; possibly TRBD2 for D (5 bases). Trimming took 4 bases from V and 5 from J, leaving 18 bases between them. From germline, CDR1 is LGHNA and CDR2 YSLEER. CDR3 size: 15 residues.

This clone was picked up a small number of times. The V call is TRBV5-1, the J call TRBJ2-1; D remains unclear. The CDR3 runs to 13 residues. V gave up 0 bases and J gave up 5 bases, with 6 bases separating them. Per the germline V gene, CDR1 is SGHRS and CDR2 is YFSETQ. Here the CDR3 reads CASSLGMNNEQFF. Written as DNA, the CDR3 is TGCGCCAGCAGCTTGGGAATGAACAATGAGCAGTTCTTC.

The chain carries TRBV6-5 and TRBJ1-5; D uncertain. V lost 5 bases to trimming and J lost 2 bases, with 10 bases between them. Per germline, CDR1 MNHEY and CDR2 SVGAGI. CDR3 length equals 14 residues. The DNA for the CDR3 is TGTGCCAGCAGTACCCAGTCGGGCAATCAGCCCCAGCATTTT. Its protein product is CASSTQSGNQPQHF.

The chain joins TRBV11-3 to TRBJ2-3; no definite D call. V was trimmed by 1 base and J by 0 bases, leaving 14 bases between them. CDR3 length: 17 amino acids. The germline V gene encodes CDR1 SGHNT and CDR2 YENEEA. CDR3 sequence (DNA): TGTGCCAGCAGCTTAGCTTCAGGAGTTACAAGCACAGATACGCAGTATTTT. Translation gives CASSLASGVTSTDTQYF. Full variable domain (remainder filled in from reference TRBV11-3 and TRBJ2-3): EAGVVQSPRYKIIEKKQPVAFWCNPISGHNTLYWYLQNLGQGPELLIRYENEEAVDDSQLPKDRFSAERLKGVDSTLKIQPAELGDSAVYLCASSLASGVTSTDTQYFGPGTRLTVL.

In regard to this clone: The sample has other DNA sequences that encode this CDR3 too. The J gene is TRBJ1-2, the V gene TRBV9; TRBD1 aligns across 10 bases. Germline-derived CDR1 and CDR2 are SGDLS and YYNGEE. This CDR3 is built from 13 residues. V gave up 2 bases and J gave up 8 bases; unmatched junction bases: 3. CDR3 amino acids: CASSVDRGYGYTF. The CDR3 DNA reads TGTGCCAGCAGCGTGGACAGGGGGTACGGCTACACCTTC. The whole variable domain, remainder taken from reference TRBV9 and TRBJ1-2, is DSGVTQTPKHLITATGQRVTLRCSPRSGDLSVYWYQQSLDQGLQFLIQYYNGEERAKGNILERFSAQQFPDLHSELNLSSLELGDSALYFCASSVDRGYGYTFGSGTRLTVV.

The chain is built from TRBV19 and TRBJ1-5; D remains ambiguous. The CDR3 runs 12 residues. The germline V gene has CDR1 LNHDA and CDR2 SQIVND (reference sequence). Trimming pared 6 bases from V and 7 bases from J, leaving 10 bases between. In nucleotides, the CDR3 is TGTGCCAGTAGGGCTGGGCGCCAGCCCCAGCATTTT. Translation: CASRAGRQPQHF.

The chain is built from TRBV5-6 and TRBJ2-3; D uncertain. The V and J ends lost 0 bases and 5 bases respectively, with 10 bases between them. The CDR3 is 14 amino acids. CDR1 and CDR2 from the germline V gene are SGHDT and YYEEEE. The CDR3: CASSLANREDTQYF. The CDR3 DNA follows: TGTGCCAGCAGCTTGGCCAATCGAGAAGATACGCAGTATTTT.